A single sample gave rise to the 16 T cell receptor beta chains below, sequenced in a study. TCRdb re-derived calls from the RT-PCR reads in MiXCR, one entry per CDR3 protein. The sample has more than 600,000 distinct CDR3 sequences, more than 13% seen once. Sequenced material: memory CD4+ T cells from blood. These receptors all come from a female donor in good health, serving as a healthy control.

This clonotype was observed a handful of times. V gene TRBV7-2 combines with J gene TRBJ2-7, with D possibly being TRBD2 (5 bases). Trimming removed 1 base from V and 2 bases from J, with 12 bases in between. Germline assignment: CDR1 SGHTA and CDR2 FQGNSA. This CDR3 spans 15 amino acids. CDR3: CASSLGNGVAYEQYF. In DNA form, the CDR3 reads TGTGCCAGCAGCTTAGGAAACGGGGTTGCCTACGAGCAGTACTTC.

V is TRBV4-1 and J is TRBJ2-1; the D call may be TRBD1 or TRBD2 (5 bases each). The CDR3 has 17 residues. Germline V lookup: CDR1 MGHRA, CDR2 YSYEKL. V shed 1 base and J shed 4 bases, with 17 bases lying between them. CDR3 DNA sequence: TGCGCCAGCAGCCAAGGTTTTGGGGGAGAGCGATACAATGAGCAGTTCTTC. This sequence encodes CASSQGFGGERYNEQFF.

This chain's CDR3 is CASSGTPTEAFF. The CDR3 DNA is TGTGCCAGCAGCGGGACACCCACTGAAGCTTTCTTT. J is TRBJ1-1 and V is TRBV25-1, with D possibly matching TRBD1 (6 bases). Trimming took off 6 bases at V and 4 bases at J, with 9 bases between the two ends. Per germline, CDR1 MGHDK and CDR2 SYGVNS. CDR3 size: 12 residues. Full variable domain (rest looked up from reference TRBV25-1 and TRBJ1-1): EADIYQTPRYLVIGTGKKITLECSQTMGHDKMYWYQQDPGMELHLIHYSYGVNSTEKGDLSSESTVSRIRTEHFPLTLESARPSHTSQYLCASSGTPTEAFFGQGTRLTVV.

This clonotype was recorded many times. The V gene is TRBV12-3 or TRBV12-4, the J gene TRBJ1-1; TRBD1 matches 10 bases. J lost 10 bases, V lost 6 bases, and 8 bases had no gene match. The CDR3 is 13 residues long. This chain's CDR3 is CASRGTGEGGAFF. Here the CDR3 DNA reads TGTGCCAGCAGGGGGACAGGGGAGGGAGGAGCTTTCTTT.

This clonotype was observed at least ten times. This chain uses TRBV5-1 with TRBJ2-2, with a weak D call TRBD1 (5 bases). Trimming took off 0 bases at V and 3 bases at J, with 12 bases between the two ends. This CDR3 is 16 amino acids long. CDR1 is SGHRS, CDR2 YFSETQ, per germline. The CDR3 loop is CASSLGWRRDTGELFF. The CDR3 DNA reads TGCGCCAGCAGCTTGGGGTGGCGCAGGGACACCGGGGAGCTGTTTTTT.

The CDR3: CASSQSGREAFF. For the CDR3, the DNA is TGTGCCAGCAGCCAATCCGGAAGGGAAGCTTTCTTT. The V gene is TRBV3-1, the J gene TRBJ1-1; D uncertain. V was cut by 2 bases and J by 8 bases, with 9 bases left in between. The CDR3 is made up of 12 amino acids. Germline V gene sequence: CDR1 LGHDT, CDR2 YNNKEL (reference sequence). Drawing the rest from reference TRBV3-1 and TRBJ1-1, the complete variable domain is DTAVSQTPKYLVTQMGNDKSIKCEQNLGHDTMYWYKQDSKKFLKIMFSYNNKELIINETVPNRFSPKSPDKAHLNLHINSLELGDSAVYFCASSQSGREAFFGQGTRLTVV.

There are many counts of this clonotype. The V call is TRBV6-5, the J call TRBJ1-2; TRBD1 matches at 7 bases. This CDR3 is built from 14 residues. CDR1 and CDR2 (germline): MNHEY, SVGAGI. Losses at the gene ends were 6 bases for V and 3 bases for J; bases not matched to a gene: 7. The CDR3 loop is CASRPDRIYYGYTF. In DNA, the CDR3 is TGTGCCAGCAGGCCGGACAGGATCTACTATGGCTACACCTTC.

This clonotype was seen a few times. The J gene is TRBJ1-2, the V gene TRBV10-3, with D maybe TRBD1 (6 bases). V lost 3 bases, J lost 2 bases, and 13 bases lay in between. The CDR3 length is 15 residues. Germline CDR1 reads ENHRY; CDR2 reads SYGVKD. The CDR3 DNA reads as TGTGCCATCAGTGACCACGGACAGTCAAACTATGGCTACACCTTC. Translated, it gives CAISDHGQSNYGYTF.

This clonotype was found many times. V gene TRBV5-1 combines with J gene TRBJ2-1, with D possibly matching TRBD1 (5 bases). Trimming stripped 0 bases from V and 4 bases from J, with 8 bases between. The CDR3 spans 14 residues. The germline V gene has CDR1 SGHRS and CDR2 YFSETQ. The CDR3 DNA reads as TGCGCCAGCAGCTTGGCAACAGGTTACAATGAGCAGTTCTTC. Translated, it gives CASSLATGYNEQFF.

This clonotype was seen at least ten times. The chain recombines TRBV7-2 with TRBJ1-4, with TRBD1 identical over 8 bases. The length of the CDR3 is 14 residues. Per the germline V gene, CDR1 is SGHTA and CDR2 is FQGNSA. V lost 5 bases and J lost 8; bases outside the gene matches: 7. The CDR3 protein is CASSPPGTGEKLFF. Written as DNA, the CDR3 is TGTGCCAGCAGCCCTCCTGGGACAGGAGAAAAACTGTTTTTT.

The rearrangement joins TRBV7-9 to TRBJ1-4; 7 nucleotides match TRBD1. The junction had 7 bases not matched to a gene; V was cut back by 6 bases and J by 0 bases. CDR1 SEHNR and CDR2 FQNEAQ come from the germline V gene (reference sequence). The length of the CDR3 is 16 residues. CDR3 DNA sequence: TGTGCCAGCAGACTGGGACAGCCCGCAACTAATGAAAAACTGTTTTTT. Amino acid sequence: CASRLGQPATNEKLFF.

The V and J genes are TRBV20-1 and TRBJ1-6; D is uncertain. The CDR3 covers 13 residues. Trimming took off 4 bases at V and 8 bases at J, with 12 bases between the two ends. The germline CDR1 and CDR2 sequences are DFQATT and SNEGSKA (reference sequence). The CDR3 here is CSAKDLGDSPLHF. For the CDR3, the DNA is TGCAGTGCTAAGGACTTAGGTGATTCACCCCTCCACTTT.

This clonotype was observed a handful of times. CDR3 sequence (DNA): TGTGCCAGCTCTCCCCCCCCGGGACACCGAGGTGAAAAACTGTTTTTT. Its translation: CASSPPPGHRGEKLFF. The rearrangement uses TRBV18 and TRBJ1-4; tentatively, D is TRBD1 (6 bases). Germline lookup yields CDR1 KGHSH and CDR2 LQKENI. The CDR3 runs to 16 residues. V lost 6 bases and J lost 7, with 21 bases in between.

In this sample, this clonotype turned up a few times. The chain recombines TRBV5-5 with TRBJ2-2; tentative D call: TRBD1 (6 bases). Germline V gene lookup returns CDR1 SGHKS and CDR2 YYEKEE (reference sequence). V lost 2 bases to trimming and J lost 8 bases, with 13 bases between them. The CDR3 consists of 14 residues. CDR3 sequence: CASSLVRGHGELFF. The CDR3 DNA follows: TGTGCCAGCAGCTTAGTCAGGGGCCATGGGGAGCTGTTTTTT.

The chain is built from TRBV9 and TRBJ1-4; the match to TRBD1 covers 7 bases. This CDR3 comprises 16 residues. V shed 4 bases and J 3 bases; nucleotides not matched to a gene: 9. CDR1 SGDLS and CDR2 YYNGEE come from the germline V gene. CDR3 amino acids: CASSPQGGQANEKLFF. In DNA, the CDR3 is TGTGCCAGCAGCCCGCAGGGTGGACAGGCTAATGAAAAACTGTTTTTT.

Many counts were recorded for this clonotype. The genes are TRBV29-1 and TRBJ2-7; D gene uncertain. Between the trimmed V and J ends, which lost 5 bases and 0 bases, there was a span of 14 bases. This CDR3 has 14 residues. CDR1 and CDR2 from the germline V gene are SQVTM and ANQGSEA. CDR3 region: CSVLVWASSYEQYF. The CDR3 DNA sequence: TGCAGCGTTCTGGTTTGGGCAAGCTCCTACGAGCAGTACTTC.